This record looks at one T cell receptor beta chain sequence and its context. This entry comes from a study of tumor-infiltrating lymphocytes in primary liver carcinoma. The CDR3 covers 15 residues. V dropped 5 bases and J dropped 4 bases, with 16 bases sitting between them. In germline, CDR1 is SGHAT, CDR2 FQDESV (reference sequence). The authors made TCR beta cDNA from 400 to 600 ng total RNA with a constant-region primer. Amplification in three nested multiplex PCR rounds with slightly modified ARM-PCR gave rise to TCR beta libraries. Running 10 cycles apiece, the first two PCR rounds relied on TRBV1-TRBV30 forward primers together with a C-beta reverse primer. A single record per CDR3 protein comes from TCRdb applying MiXCR to the multiplex PCR reads. The table shows approximately 300,000 distinct CDR3 sequences, with 60% to 80% occurring only once. Out of unsorted whole blood came the blood RNA, and germline DNA was extracted as well. The patients, who had chronic HBV infection, were treatment-naive (untreated). Surgery was preceded by the collection of 3.5 to 4.5 milliliters of peripheral blood.

The sample consisted of peripheral blood. This clonotype was sampled from a man aged 35 to 55 with primary liver carcinoma and hepatitis B virus infection. The V gene is TRBV11-1, the J gene TRBJ2-3, with D perhaps TRBD1 or TRBD2 (5 bases each). CDR3 sequence: CASSPRDLPADTQYF. The CDR3, as DNA: TGTGCCAGCAGCCCCCGGGACCTTCCGGCAGATACGCAGTATTTT.